A selection of T cell receptor beta chains follows, all from one sample in a study of cytotoxic CD8 clonotypes in ibrutinib-treated CLL. Using immunoSEQ multiplex PCR, the repertoire was profiled, and TCRdb retains in-frame clones only, with some absent. The sample consists of 330,000 or so clones, roughly 71% of them appearing once. The sequencing here drew on PBMCs, taken after 36 months of ibrutinib treatment. The receptor set was obtained from a human donor with chronic lymphocytic leukemia. Each CDR3 is given with its conserved first and last residue. The order of the fields is D gene, J gene, clone size, V gene, CDR3 DNA, CDR3 protein. A D gene is named only where the DNA matches it firmly. Clone size is given for some rows only: seen once, a few or many times, or a class if the clone is expanded.

D: NA
J: TRBJ1-5
size: NA
V: TRBV18
DNA: TGTGCCAGCTCACCATACGGAAATAATCAGCCCCAGCATTTT
CDR3: CASSPYGNNQPQHF

D: TRBD1
J: TRBJ2-5
size: NA
V: TRBV18
DNA: TGTGCCAGCTCACCCGGGACAGTACAAGAGACCCAGTACTTC
CDR3: CASSPGTVQETQYF

D: TRBD1
J: TRBJ1-4
size: few
V: TRBV10-1
DNA: TGCGCCAGCAGCCGACAGGGGGGTGAAAAACTGTTTTTT
CDR3: CASSRQGGEKLFF

D: NA
J: TRBJ1-2
size: NA
V: TRBV7-8
DNA: TGTGCCAGCAGCCCAATCGCAGAGATGCAATGGGGTAACTATGGCTACACCTTC
CDR3: CASSPIAEMQWGNYGYTF

D: TRBD1
J: TRBJ2-5
size: NA
V: TRBV5-1
DNA: TGCGCCAGCAGCTTGTTAGGGGGCTCGGTGGGACAAGAGACCCAGTACTTC
CDR3: CASSLLGGSVGQETQYF

D: NA
J: TRBJ2-7
size: few
V: TRBV9
DNA: TGTGCCAGCAGCCCCCAGACAGGAGGCGAGCAGTACTTC
CDR3: CASSPQTGGEQYF

D: NA
J: TRBJ2-1
size: NA
V: TRBV6-1
DNA: TGTGCCAGCAGTGCTTACCATGCGGGATCCTCCTACAATGAGCAGTTCTTC
CDR3: CASSAYHAGSSYNEQFF

D: TRBD1
J: TRBJ1-2
size: few
V: TRBV6-5
DNA: TGTGCCAGCAGTTACGTCGACAGGGATGGTGGCTACACCTTC
CDR3: CASSYVDRDGGYTF

D: NA
J: TRBJ2-1
size: NA
V: TRBV7-2
DNA: TGTGCCAGCGGAGGGGGATCCAGGGTTGAGTTCTTC
CDR3: CASGGGSRVEFF

D: TRBD1
J: TRBJ1-1
size: NA
V: TRBV5-1
DNA: TGCGCCAGCAGCTTGCAGGGGGTAGGGAGGACTGAAGCTTTCTTT
CDR3: CASSLQGVGRTEAFF

D: NA
J: TRBJ2-1
size: NA
V: TRBV29-1
DNA: TGCAGCGTTGTGTTTGGGAGTCTCTCCTACAATGAGCAGTTCTTC
CDR3: CSVVFGSLSYNEQFF

D: TRBD1
J: TRBJ2-7
size: NA
V: TRBV19
DNA: TGTGCCAGTAGCCGGGACAGGGGGCGTAGCGGGAGTTCCTACGAGCAGTACTTC
CDR3: CASSRDRGRSGSSYEQYF

D: TRBD2
J: TRBJ2-7
size: NA
V: TRBV7-8
DNA: TGTGCCAGCAGTCGGAGCGGTCCTAGCGGGGGGAACTCCTACGAGCAGTACTTC
CDR3: CASSRSGPSGGNSYEQYF

D: TRBD1
J: TRBJ2-7
size: few
V: TRBV7-8
DNA: TGTGCCAGCAGCACCTCCCGGACAGGGGGTTACGAGCAGTACTTC
CDR3: CASSTSRTGGYEQYF

D: NA
J: TRBJ2-1
size: NA
V: TRBV4-1
DNA: TGCGCCAGCAGCCAAGTCACCTCAGGCTCCTACAATGAGCAGTTCTTC
CDR3: CASSQVTSGSYNEQFF

D: NA
J: TRBJ2-3
size: NA
V: TRBV6-6
DNA: TGTGCCAGCAGTTACTTAAGCGGACCCACAGATACGCAGTATTTT
CDR3: CASSYLSGPTDTQYF

D: NA
J: TRBJ2-7
size: few
V: TRBV4-3
DNA: TGCGCCAGCAGCCAAGATCCATGGCCTCGCTACGAGCAGTACTTC
CDR3: CASSQDPWPRYEQYF

D: NA
J: TRBJ2-7
size: NA
V: TRBV10-3
DNA: TGTGCCATCCGCTCGGCAGGGAGCTCCTACGAGCAGTACTTC
CDR3: CAIRSAGSSYEQYF

D: NA
J: TRBJ1-2
size: NA
V: TRBV10-2
DNA: TGCGCCAGCAGTCCCAGTTCGGGGGGTTATGGCTACACCTTC
CDR3: CASSPSSGGYGYTF

D: NA
J: TRBJ2-2
size: NA
V: TRBV7-9
DNA: TGTGCCAGCAGCATCGTTCCTAGGGCCACCGGGGAGCTGTTTTTT
CDR3: CASSIVPRATGELFF